Listed here are 14 T cell receptor beta chains from one sample, sequenced in a study of regulatory T cells in long-lasting Graves disease (dated by TCRdb to the early 2020s). The raw public data were reprocessed by TCRdb itself: fastp quality trimming at Q25, MiXCR clonotype calling, in-frame beta chains only. Identical CDR3 protein sequences are pooled into one entry, listed with their most common genes and DNA. The sample data list hundreds of distinct CDR3 sequences, and approximately 84% of these were observed just once. Around 10% of the sample belongs to the ten largest clones. RNA was extracted from PBMCs in TRIzol for both TCR sequencing and RNA sequencing. The sample here was peripheral blood mononuclear cells (PBMCs), taken with antithyroid drug treatment, in newly diagnosed or persistent Graves disease (not recorded which). Receptors originate from a young man with Graves disease. Donor details come from another sample of the same person, matched by shared clones.

This rearrangement joins TRBV7-9 to TRBJ2-3; perhaps TRBD2 as D (6 bases). CDR3 length equals 13 residues. CDR1 is SEHNR and CDR2 is FQNEAQ in the germline V gene (reference sequence). The V end was cut by 5 bases, the J end by 6 bases, with 12 bases between. CDR3 sequence reads: CASSTTGADTQYF. The CDR3 DNA is TGTGCCAGCAGCACAACGGGAGCTGATACGCAGTATTTT.

This sequence joins TRBV5-1 and TRBJ2-2; the D gene is possibly TRBD2 (5 bases). V lost 3 bases to trimming and J lost 2 bases, with 11 bases between them. The CDR3 runs to 15 residues. CDR1 and CDR2 (germline): SGHRS, YFSETQ. The CDR3 spells CASSYSSTNTGELFF. CDR3 in DNA: TGCGCCAGCAGCTATTCTAGCACAAACACCGGGGAGCTGTTTTTT.

The V and J genes are TRBV24-1 and TRBJ2-3; D might be TRBD2 (6 bases). Trimming left V 3 bases short and J 0 bases short, with 15 bases between. This CDR3 contains 17 residues. Germline CDR1 reads KGHDR; CDR2 reads SFDVKD. CDR3 protein: CATSDASTSTSTDTQYF. The CDR3 DNA follows: TGTGCCACCAGTGATGCAAGCACTAGCACCAGCACAGATACGCAGTATTTT.

V is TRBV12-5 and J is TRBJ2-2; D might be TRBD1 (5 bases). The germline V and J ends were trimmed by 2 bases and 7 bases, with 14 bases remaining between them. The CDR3 runs to 15 residues. Germline V gene sequence: CDR1 LGHNT, CDR2 FRNRAP. In nucleotides, the CDR3 is TGTGCTAGTGGTTTGCCGGATCGACAGTTCGGGGAGCTGTTTTTT. This translates into CASGLPDRQFGELFF.

This rearrangement joins TRBV27 to TRBJ1-2, with a tentative D call TRBD1 (6 bases). V lost 5 bases to trimming and J lost 7 bases, with 20 bases between them. The CDR3 covers 15 residues. Germline V gives CDR1 MNHEY, CDR2 SMNVEV (reference sequence). CDR3: CASSLGEGGYSGYTF. CDR3 nucleotide sequence: TGTGCCAGCAGTCTAGGGGAGGGGGGCTATAGTGGCTACACCTTC.

V gene TRBV9 combines with J gene TRBJ2-3; D is unclear. V shed 0 bases and J shed 4 bases, with 6 bases lying between them. This CDR3 is built from 13 residues. Germline CDR1 and CDR2: SGDLS and YYNGEE. For the CDR3, the DNA is TGTGCCAGCAGCGTAGGGGGTGCAGATACGCAGTATTTT. Its protein product is CASSVGGADTQYF.

V is TRBV20-1 and J is TRBJ1-2; D remains unclear. V shed 3 bases and J shed 0 bases, with 11 bases lying between them. The length of the CDR3 is 14 residues. Germline-derived CDR1 and CDR2 are DFQATT and SNEGSKA (reference sequence). As DNA, the CDR3 is TGCAGTGCTAGGGAACACCCTGCTAACTATGGCTACACCTTC. Its protein product is CSAREHPANYGYTF.

The chain uses TRBV5-1 and TRBJ2-1, with D possibly matching TRBD2 (6 bases). There are 15 residues in the CDR3. The germline CDR1 and CDR2 sequences are SGHRS and YFSETQ. V was pared by 0 bases and J by 5 bases, with 12 bases between. CDR3 sequence: CASSLGDFTNNEQFF. CDR3 nucleotide sequence: TGCGCCAGCAGCTTGGGGGACTTTACTAACAATGAGCAGTTCTTC.

Here the CDR3 reads CATSKGGSQETQYF. CDR3 nucleotide sequence: TGTGCCACCAGTAAGGGGGGAAGCCAAGAGACCCAGTACTTC. The V call is TRBV24-1, the J call TRBJ2-5; D possibly uses TRBD1 or TRBD2 (6 bases each). Per germline, CDR1 KGHDR and CDR2 SFDVKD. CDR3 size: 14 residues. Between the trimmed V and J ends, which lost 6 bases and 1 base, there was a span of 11 bases.

The chain employs TRBV10-3 and TRBJ2-7; the D gene is possibly TRBD2 (6 bases). V was cut by 4 bases and J by 7 bases, with 11 bases left in between. The germline V gene has CDR1 ENHRY and CDR2 SYGVKD. The CDR3 covers 12 residues. CDR3: CAISGLEGEQYF. CDR3 sequence (DNA): TGTGCCATCAGTGGACTGGAGGGGGAGCAGTACTTC.

The rearrangement uses TRBV5-4 and TRBJ2-3; 9 nucleotides match TRBD2. The germline V gene has CDR1 SGHNT and CDR2 YYREEE (reference sequence). J gave up 4 bases and V 0 bases, and 0 bases lay outside the gene matches. The CDR3 totals 14 residues. The chain's CDR3 is CASSLVAGADTQYF. The CDR3 nucleotides read TGTGCCAGCAGCTTGGTAGCGGGAGCAGATACGCAGTATTTT.

This clonotype occurred once. V usage is TRBV29-1 and J usage is TRBJ2-7; D is perhaps TRBD2 (6 bases). CDR3 size: 12 residues. CDR1 SQVTM and CDR2 ANQGSEA come from the germline V gene. V was pared by 8 bases and J by 2 bases, with 13 bases between. DNA for the CDR3: TGCAGCTTCCGACTAGAACCCTACGAGCAGTACTTC. Translation: CSFRLEPYEQYF.

This chain uses TRBV19 with TRBJ1-1; 7 positions agree with TRBD1. This CDR3 comprises 14 residues. The germline gives CDR1 LNHDA, CDR2 SQIVND (reference sequence). J was trimmed by 1 base and V by 5 bases; bases with no gene match: 4. The CDR3 DNA sequence: TGTGCCAGTAGTTATCACAGGGGGAACACTGAAGCTTTCTTT. Translated, it gives CASSYHRGNTEAFF.

The chain recombines TRBV28 with TRBJ2-7; maybe TRBD1 (6 bases). V was shortened by 5 bases and J by 4 bases, with 18 bases between the two germline ends. The CDR3 has 15 residues. CDR1 is MDHEN, CDR2 SYDVKM, per germline. CDR3 DNA sequence: TGTGCCAGCAGTCCCCCGCAGGGGTCAGCGTACGAGCAGTACTTC. This sequence encodes CASSPPQGSAYEQYF.